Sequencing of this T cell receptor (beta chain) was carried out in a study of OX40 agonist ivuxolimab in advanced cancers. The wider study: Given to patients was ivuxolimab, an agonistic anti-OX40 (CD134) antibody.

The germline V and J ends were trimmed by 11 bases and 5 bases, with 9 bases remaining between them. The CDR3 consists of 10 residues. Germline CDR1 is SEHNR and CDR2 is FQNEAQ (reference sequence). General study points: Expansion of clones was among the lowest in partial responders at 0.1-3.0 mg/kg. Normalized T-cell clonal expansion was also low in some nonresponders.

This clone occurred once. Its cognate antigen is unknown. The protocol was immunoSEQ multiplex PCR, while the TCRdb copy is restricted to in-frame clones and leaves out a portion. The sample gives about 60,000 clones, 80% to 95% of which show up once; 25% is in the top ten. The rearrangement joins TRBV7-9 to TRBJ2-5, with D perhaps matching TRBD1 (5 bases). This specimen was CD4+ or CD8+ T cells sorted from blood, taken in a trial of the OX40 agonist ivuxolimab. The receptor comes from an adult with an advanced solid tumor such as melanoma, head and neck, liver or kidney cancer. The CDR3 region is CAVRAETQYF. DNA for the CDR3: TGTGCCGTCAGGGCGGAGACCCAGTACTTC.